This entry is about one T cell receptor beta chain. These data originate in a study of T cell changes during pregnancy in multiple sclerosis. CDR1 GTSNPN and CDR2 SVGIG come from the germline V gene (reference sequence). The ends lost 4 bases at V and 6 bases at J; junction bases unmatched: 6. CDR3 length: 14 amino acids. The protocol was immunoSEQ multiplex PCR, while the TCRdb copy is restricted to in-frame clones and leaves out a portion. The table has some 64,000 clones, 70% to 90% seen once. The gene calls are TRBV30 and TRBJ1-5; 10 nucleotides match TRBD1. The sequences come from peripheral blood, collected in the first trimester of pregnancy. This TCR came from a female donor in good health, enrolled as a control in a pregnancy study. The CDR3 protein is CAWNSDRGLQPQHF. As DNA, the CDR3 is TGTGCCTGGAACTCTGACAGGGGGCTTCAGCCCCAGCATTTT.